A selection of T cell receptor beta chains follows, all from one sample in a study of T cells in Graves' hyperthyroidism and ophthalmopathy. Each CDR3 protein is one row after TCRdb ran MiXCR on the multiplex PCR reads. Of a few hundred thousand distinct CDR3 sequences listed, around an eighth are singletons. The sample consisted of blood. The source of these receptors is a man aged 25-45 years with Graves' hyperthyroidism that later progressed to Graves' ophthalmopathy. The CDR3 runs from the conserved cysteine through the conserved F or W. D genes are given only for firm matches. A row's size may be missing; if present it is once, few, many or a size class.

cdr3_length,j_call,d_call,clone_size,v_call,cdr3_aa,cdr3_nt
14,TRBJ2-2,TRBD2,.,TRBV11-2,CASSPGGVTGELFF,TGTGCCAGCAGCCCGGGGGGGGTAACCGGGGAGCTGTTTTTT
16,TRBJ1-6,TRBD1,many,TRBV12-3/TRBV12-4,CASSRQGLSYNSPLHF,TGTGCCAGCAGTCGACAGGGGCTCTCCTATAATTCACCCCTCCACTTT
17,TRBJ2-2,TRBD1,few,TRBV7-9,CASSRTGQGANTGELFF,TGTGCCAGCAGCCGCACGGGACAGGGGGCGAACACCGGGGAGCTGTTTTTT
15,TRBJ2-2,TRBD1,many,TRBV5-1,CASSFGQGASGELFF,TGCGCCAGCAGCTTCGGACAGGGGGCTAGCGGGGAGCTGTTTTTT
16,TRBJ2-1,TRBD2,few,TRBV11-2,CASSLGSSGVYNEQFF,TGTGCCAGCAGCTTAGGAAGCAGCGGGGTTTACAATGAGCAGTTCTTC
15,TRBJ1-2,TRBD1,many,TRBV11-3,CASSIRKTGNYGYTF,TGTGCCAGCAGCATCCGAAAGACAGGGAACTATGGCTACACCTTC
13,TRBJ1-6,.,few,TRBV20-1,CSARGFFGSPLHF,TGCAGTGCTAGAGGGTTTTTCGGGTCACCCCTCCACTTT
13,TRBJ1-2,.,.,TRBV20-1,CSARDLGGYGYTF,TGCAGTGCTAGAGATCTCGGAGGCTATGGCTACACCTTC
15,TRBJ1-5,.,many,TRBV5-1,CASSQGTGDNQPQHF,TGCGCCAGCAGCCAGGGGACCGGGGACAATCAGCCCCAGCATTTT
12,TRBJ2-1,.,many,TRBV20-1,CSVRGNYNEQFF,TGCAGTGTCCGGGGAAACTACAATGAGCAGTTCTTC
14,TRBJ2-7,.,many,TRBV12-3/TRBV12-4,CASSTSGGFNEQYF,TGTGCCAGCAGTACGAGCGGTGGCTTTAACGAGCAGTACTTC
16,TRBJ2-2,TRBD1,.,TRBV29-1,CSVAIRQGLNTGELSF,TGCAGCGTTGCCATTCGACAGGGATTGAACACCGGGGAGCTGTCTTTT
15,TRBJ2-5,TRBD1,many,TRBV9,CASSSRTGGGETQYF,TGTGCCAGCAGCTCCCGGACAGGGGGAGGAGAGACCCAGTACTTC
13,TRBJ2-5,.,.,TRBV6-1,CASRALGQETQYF,TGTGCCAGCAGGGCACTAGGCCAAGAGACCCAGTACTTC
13,TRBJ1-1,.,many,TRBV14,CASSQQPNTEAFF,TGTGCCAGCAGCCAGCAACCCAACACTGAAGCTTTCTTT
14,TRBJ2-1,.,few,TRBV20-1,CSARSRPSVNEQLF,TGCAGTGCTAGATCTAGGCCTAGCGTCAATGAGCAGCTCTTC
16,TRBJ2-1,TRBD2,.,TRBV25-1,CASSDTLAGIYNEQFF,TGTGCCAGCAGTGATACCCTAGCGGGGATATACAATGAGCAGTTCTTC
13,TRBJ1-6,.,.,TRBV12-3/TRBV12-4,CASSLWDNSPLHF,TGTGCCAGCAGTTTATGGGATAATTCACCCCTCCACTTT
16,TRBJ1-4,.,.,TRBV10-3,CAISESTDSYNEKLFF,TGTGCCATCAGTGAGTCGACGGACAGCTATAATGAAAAACTGTTTTTT
15,TRBJ1-5,.,.,TRBV4-1,CASSRRDDSNQPQHF,TGCGCCAGCAGCCGCCGGGACGATAGCAATCAGCCCCAGCATTTT
16,TRBJ2-2,.,.,TRBV24-1,CATSDLTRGNTGELFF,TGTGCCACCAGTGATTTAACCAGGGGGAACACCGGGGAGCTGTTTTTT
16,TRBJ1-5,.,.,TRBV20-1,CSARRGGFNSNQPQHF,TGCAGTGCTAGGCGGGGGGGATTTAATAGCAATCAGCCCCAGCATTTT
14,TRBJ2-3,.,many,TRBV6-2/TRBV6-3,CASSLLGSTDTQYF,TGTGCCAGCAGCCTCCTTGGTAGCACAGATACGCAGTATTTT
13,TRBJ1-5,.,many,TRBV7-2,CASSLYRDQPQHF,TGTGCCAGCAGCTTATACCGGGATCAGCCCCAGCATTTT
16,TRBJ2-5,TRBD1,many,TRBV7-8,CASSGRRGQSGETQYF,TGTGCCAGCAGCGGACGTAGGGGACAGTCAGGAGAGACCCAGTACTTC
15,TRBJ2-3,.,many,TRBV4-1,CASSQEGDSTDTQYF,TGCGCCAGCAGCCAAGAAGGGGACAGCACAGATACGCAGTATTTT
15,TRBJ2-7,TRBD2,many,TRBV6-2/TRBV6-3,CASSYFPSGALEQYF,TGTGCCAGCAGTTACTTCCCTAGCGGGGCACTCGAGCAGTACTTC
13,TRBJ2-2,TRBD1,many,TRBV12-5,CASGLQGAGELFF,TGTGCTAGTGGTTTACAGGGGGCCGGGGAGCTGTTTTTT
15,TRBJ2-3,TRBD1,.,TRBV7-2,CASSLKGAGGDTQYF,TGTGCCAGCAGCTTAAAGGGGGCAGGGGGAGATACGCAGTATTTT
15,TRBJ2-2,.,many,TRBV18,CASSLGTPNTGELFF,TGTGCCAGCTCACTTGGGACACCGAACACCGGGGAGCTGTTTTTT
12,TRBJ2-7,TRBD1,many,TRBV28,CASSSQGWEQYF,TGTGCCAGCAGTTCACAGGGGTGGGAGCAGTACTTC
16,TRBJ1-4,.,many,TRBV6-1,CASSDHPGDRAEKLFF,TGTGCCAGCAGTGACCATCCGGGGGACCGTGCGGAAAAACTGTTTTTT
12,TRBJ2-7,TRBD1,many,TRBV12-5,CASRQGTYEQYF,TGTGCTAGTAGACAGGGGACGTACGAGCAGTACTTC
15,TRBJ2-7,TRBD2,.,TRBV27,CASSDASGGPYEQYF,TGTGCCAGCAGTGACGCCAGCGGGGGTCCCTACGAGCAGTACTTC
16,TRBJ1-6,TRBD1,.,TRBV27,CASGGTGDAYNSPLHF,TGTGCCAGCGGGGGAACAGGGGACGCCTATAATTCACCCCTCCACTTT
14,TRBJ1-3,.,.,TRBV5-1,CASSLDPAGNTIYF,TGCGCCAGCAGCTTGGATCCAGCTGGAAACACCATATATTTT
17,TRBJ2-1,TRBD2,many,TRBV7-8,CASSLGNSGGFYNEQFF,TGTGCCAGCAGCTTAGGTAATAGCGGGGGGTTCTACAATGAGCAGTTCTTC
15,TRBJ1-1,.,.,TRBV6-9,CASSYQFTGNTEAFF,TGTGCCAGCAGTTACCAATTTACAGGGAACACTGAAGCTTTCTTT
18,TRBJ1-2,.,many,TRBV12-3/TRBV12-4,CASSRGPGSPLANYGYTF,TGTGCCAGCAGTCGGGGGCCGGGGAGCCCGTTAGCTAACTATGGCTACACCTTC
16,TRBJ2-1,TRBD2,few,TRBV5-1,CASSTPGLAAYNEQFF,TGCGCCAGCAGCACTCCGGGACTAGCTGCTTACAATGAGCAGTTCTTC
14,TRBJ1-1,.,many,TRBV28,CASGLGYANTEAFF,TGTGCCAGCGGCCTAGGGTATGCGAACACTGAAGCTTTCTTT
17,TRBJ2-6,.,once,TRBV5-1,CASRPTQGTSGANVLTF,TGCGCCAGCAGACCTACACAGGGCACCTCTGGGGCCAACGTCCTGACTTTC
14,TRBJ1-2,.,many,TRBV28,CASSFPTLNYGYTF,TGTGCCAGCAGTTTCCCGACGCTAAACTATGGCTACACCTTC
12,TRBJ1-5,.,many,TRBV20-1,CSARGWDTPQHF,TGCAGTGCTAGGGGATGGGACACCCCCCAGCATTTT
15,TRBJ1-3,.,many,TRBV6-1,CASSSRQGAGNTIYF,TGTGCCAGCAGTTCCCGTCAGGGTGCTGGAAACACCATATATTTT
16,TRBJ1-5,TRBD1,many,TRBV28,CASTYRDRGSIQPQHF,TGTGCCAGCACCTATCGGGACAGGGGTTCTATTCAGCCCCAGCATTTT